These 18 T cell receptor beta chains were all obtained from the same sample, sequenced in a study of CD8+ T cells in alopecia areata. Treatment meaning: oral pan-JAK inhibitor, 5-10 mg twice daily. Extracted RNA was reverse transcribed, and the resulting cDNA served as sequencing template. Clones were read by immunoSEQ multiplex PCR, and TCRdb kept only the in-frame ones, dropping some. The sample includes more than 100,000 clones, 53% of them seen just once. The source was CD4+ T cells sorted from blood, collected at week 4, from a patient treated with tofacitinib. These TCRs come from a human donor with alopecia areata.

This chain joins TRBV29-1 and TRBJ1-1; 8 bases are shared with TRBD1. The germline CDR1 and CDR2 sequences are SQVTM and ANQGSEA. J lost 7 bases, V lost 7 bases, and 8 bases had no gene match. The CDR3 is 12 residues long. CDR3: CSAEPGTGEAFF. The CDR3, as DNA: TGCAGCGCCGAGCCCGGGACAGGTGAAGCTTTCTTT.

This clone was seen more than once but under ten times. The sample has other DNA sequences that encode this CDR3 too. V gene TRBV29-1 combines with J gene TRBJ1-1, with D perhaps TRBD1 (5 bases). Per the germline V gene, CDR1 is SQVTM and CDR2 is ANQGSEA. This CDR3 comprises 12 residues. Trimming took off 6 bases at V and 1 base at J, with 9 bases between the two ends. The CDR3 region is CSVRGANTEAFF. CDR3 nucleotides: TGCAGCGTCCGGGGCGCGAACACTGAAGCTTTCTTT.

This chain joins TRBV29-1 and TRBJ2-4; D is perhaps TRBD2 (5 bases). The germline V gene has CDR1 SQVTM and CDR2 ANQGSEA. V lost 5 bases and J lost 0, with 11 bases in between. The CDR3 consists of 14 residues. The CDR3 DNA follows: TGCAGCGTTCTCGGGGTCTTAGCCAAAAACATTCAGTACTTC. Translation gives CSVLGVLAKNIQYF.

V usage is TRBV4-1 and J usage is TRBJ2-6; possible D gene TRBD1, 6 bases. The germline V gene has CDR1 MGHRA and CDR2 YSYEKL. The CDR3 is made up of 18 amino acids. V was cut by 1 base and J by 0 bases, with 13 bases left in between. The CDR3 bases are TGCGCCAGCAGCCAAGGTTTAACAGGGCACTCTGGGGCCAACGTCCTGACTTTC. It specifies CASSQGLTGHSGANVLTF.

The chain is built from TRBV6-5 and TRBJ2-7; TRBD1 aligns across 9 bases. The CDR3 contains 16 residues. From germline, CDR1 is MNHEY and CDR2 SVGAGI. With V trimmed by 0 bases and J by 2 bases, 5 bases remained unmatched. As DNA, the CDR3 is TGTGCCAGCAGTTACTCAGGGACAGGGTCCCCCTACGAGCAGTACTTC. This encodes CASSYSGTGSPYEQYF.

Turning to this clone: A read error may account for a junction end that differs from germline. This rearrangement joins TRBV6-5 to TRBJ2-5; D is perhaps TRBD2 (5 bases). The germline CDR1 and CDR2 sequences are MNHEY and SVGAGI. The CDR3 extends over 14 amino acids. The CDR3: CASSYGRKQEIQYF. The CDR3 nucleotides read TGTGCCAGCAGTTACGGGAGAAAGCAAGAGATCCAGTACTTC.

The chain carries TRBV6-5 and TRBJ2-7; 8 nucleotides match TRBD1. Germline assignment: CDR1 MNHEY and CDR2 SVGAGI. The J segment lost 5 bases and the V segment lost 7 bases, leaving 10 bases of the junction unmatched. The CDR3 is 14 amino acids. In DNA, the CDR3 is TGTGCCAGCAACCAGGCAGGGGGCTCGGACGAGCAGTACTTC. This sequence encodes CASNQAGGSDEQYF.

This clone was recorded once. V usage is TRBV6-5 and J usage is TRBJ2-6; D is unresolved. Germline CDR1 is MNHEY and CDR2 is SVGAGI. The CDR3 covers 13 residues. V was clipped by 9 bases and J by 2 bases, with 8 bases between them. The CDR3, as DNA: TGTGCCAGTTGGAGAGCTGGGGCCAACGTCCTGACTTTC. It translates to CASWRAGANVLTF.

The chain uses TRBV15 and TRBJ1-5; D is unclear. V was pared by 0 bases and J by 6 bases, with 6 bases between. CDR3 length: 13 residues. In germline, CDR1 is LNHNV, CDR2 YYDKDF (reference sequence). CDR3 DNA: TGTGCCACCAGCAGAGATCTGGGTCAGCCCCAGCATTTT. Translating gives CATSRDLGQPQHF. Full variable domain (rest looked up from reference TRBV15 and TRBJ1-5): DAMVIQNPRYQVTQFGKPVTLSCSQTLNHNVMYWYQQKSSQAPKLLFHYYDKDFNNEADTPDNFQSRRPNTSFCFLDIRSPGLGDTAMYLCATSRDLGQPQHFGDGTRLSIL.

The CDR3, as DNA: TGTGCCAGCAGCTTCGGGACAGGATCCTACGAGCAGTACTTC. This translates into CASSFGTGSYEQYF. The chain is built from TRBV7-9 and TRBJ2-7, with 8 positions matching TRBD1. Germline V gives CDR1 SEHNR, CDR2 FQNEAQ (reference sequence). The CDR3 has 14 amino acids. V lost 3 bases and J lost 1; bases outside the gene matches: 2.

This sequence joins TRBV4-2 and TRBJ2-2; 13 nucleotides agree with TRBD2. After removal of 0 bases from V and 4 bases from J, the junction contained 11 bases not matched to a gene. Germline V gene data show CDR1 as LGHNA and CDR2 as YNFKEQ. This CDR3 is built from 20 residues. The CDR3, as DNA: TGTGCCAGCAGCCAAGATCTTACTAGCGGGAGGGCCTGGAGCACCGGGGAGCTGTTTTTT. As protein: CASSQDLTSGRAWSTGELFF.

This chain links TRBV5-4 with TRBJ2-6; D not certain. CDR3 size: 13 residues. Germline loops: CDR1 SGHNT, CDR2 YYREEE (reference sequence). Trimming pared 9 bases from V and 7 bases from J, leaving 14 bases between. CDR3 protein: CATKALGANVLTF. The DNA of the CDR3 is TGTGCCACAAAGGCTCTGGGCGCCAACGTCCTGACTTTC.

The chain has TRBV2 and TRBJ1-5; maybe TRBD1 (6 bases). The CDR3 runs to 14 residues. Germline V gene sequence: CDR1 SNHLY, CDR2 FYNNEI. V shed 3 bases and J shed 7 bases, with 13 bases lying between them. The CDR3 loop reads CASSEAQGHQPQHF. For the CDR3, the DNA is TGTGCCAGCAGTGAGGCCCAGGGGCACCAGCCCCAGCATTTT. The full variable domain, in which reference TRBV2 and TRBJ1-5 provide the parts outside the CDR3, is EPEVTQTPSHQVTQMGQEVILRCVPISNHLYFYWYRQILGQKVEFLVSFYNNEISEKSEIFDDQFSVERPDGSNFTLKIRSTKLEDSAMYFCASSEAQGHQPQHFGDGTRLSIL.

This clone was detected only a few times. This chain connects TRBV6-5 to TRBJ1-2, with D possibly being TRBD1 (6 bases). The germline V gene has CDR1 MNHEY and CDR2 SVGAGI. CDR3 length: 15 residues. V gave up 0 bases and J gave up 8 bases, with 16 bases separating them. The CDR3 loop is CASSYSMRGGSGYTF. CDR3 in DNA: TGTGCCAGCAGTTACTCGATGAGGGGGGGAAGCGGCTACACCTTC.

This clone appeared a single time. V is TRBV30 and J is TRBJ2-5; the D gene could be TRBD1 or TRBD2 (5 bases each). Looked up from germline, CDR1 is GTSNPN and CDR2 is SVGIG (reference sequence). The ends were cut back, 5 bases at V and 6 bases at J, with 10 bases in the middle. The CDR3 sequence is 11 residues long. In DNA, the CDR3 is TGTGCCTGGGGGGACGTTAAGACCCAGTACTTC. Protein product: CAWGDVKTQYF.

This clone has more than one count but fewer than ten. J is TRBJ2-3 and V is TRBV11-1; TRBD2 matches at 7 bases. The CDR3 consists of 15 residues. CDR1 is SGHAT and CDR2 is FQDESV in the germline V gene (reference sequence). The J segment lost 0 bases and the V segment lost 6 bases, leaving 6 bases of the junction unmatched. CDR3 DNA sequence: TGTGCCAGCAGAGCCGGGAGGAGTAGCACAGATACGCAGTATTTT. Translated: CASRAGRSSTDTQYF.

This chain uses TRBV9 with TRBJ2-5; D is possibly TRBD1 (6 bases). In germline, CDR1 is SGDLS, CDR2 YYNGEE. Trimming removed 1 base at V and 4 bases at J, with 11 bases between. This CDR3 has 14 residues. The CDR3 DNA follows: TGTGCCAGCAGCGTAAGGGGGAGAGGAGAGACCCAGTACTTC. It encodes CASSVRGRGETQYF.

The chain links TRBV30 to TRBJ2-2; D may be TRBD2 (5 bases). CDR1 and CDR2 from the germline V gene are GTSNPN and SVGIG (reference sequence). The CDR3 length is 13 residues. With 2 bases removed from V and 4 bases from J, the gap between germline ends came to 8 bases. The DNA of the CDR3 is TGTGCCTGGAGTCCTAGCCCCACCGGGGAGCTGTTTTTT. Translated: CAWSPSPTGELFF.